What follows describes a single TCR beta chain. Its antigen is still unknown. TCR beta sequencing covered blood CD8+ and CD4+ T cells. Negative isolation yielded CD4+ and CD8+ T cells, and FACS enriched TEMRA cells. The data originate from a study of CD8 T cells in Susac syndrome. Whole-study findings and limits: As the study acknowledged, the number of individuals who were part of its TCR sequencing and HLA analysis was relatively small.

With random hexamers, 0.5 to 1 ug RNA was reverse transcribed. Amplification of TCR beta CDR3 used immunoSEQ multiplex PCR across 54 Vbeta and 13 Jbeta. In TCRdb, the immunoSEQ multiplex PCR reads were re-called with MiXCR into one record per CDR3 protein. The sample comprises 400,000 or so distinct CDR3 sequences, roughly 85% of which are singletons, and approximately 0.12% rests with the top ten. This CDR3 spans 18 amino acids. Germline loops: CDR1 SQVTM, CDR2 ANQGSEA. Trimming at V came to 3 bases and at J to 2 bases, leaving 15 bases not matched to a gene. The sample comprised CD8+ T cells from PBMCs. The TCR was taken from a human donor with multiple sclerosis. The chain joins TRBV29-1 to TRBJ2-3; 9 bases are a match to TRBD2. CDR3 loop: CSVDSVSGSSGPTDTQYF. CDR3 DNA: TGCAGCGTTGATTCGGTTAGCGGGAGTTCGGGCCCCACAGATACGCAGTATTTT.